A selection of T cell receptor beta chains follows, all from one sample in a study of blood T cells in healthy people across ages. MiXCR, run by TCRdb on the 5' RACE reads, gives a single entry per CDR3 protein. The sample records 600,000 to 1,000,000 distinct CDR3 sequences, 58% being singletons. The sequenced sample consisted of blood. These receptors all come from a man in his thirties or forties in good health. CDR3s include the opening cysteine and the closing phenylalanine or tryptophan. Each record gives: J gene, clone size, V gene, D gene, CDR3 DNA, CDR3 protein. D genes are given only for firm matches. Size is stated for part of the rows, as once, few or many counts, or as a class when the clone is expanded.

>TRBJ2-7|-|TRBV7-7|-
TGTGCTAGCAGCTCGCGTCCCCCAATCCACGAGCAGTACTTC
CASSSRPPIHEQYF
>TRBJ2-3|-|TRBV29-1|-
TGCAGCGTACCCGGGACTTTGGATACGCAGTATTTT
CSVPGTLDTQYF
>TRBJ2-1|-|TRBV28|-
TGTGCCAGCAGCCTCTATCGTACTCCCTACAATGAGCAGTTCTTC
CASSLYRTPYNEQFF
>TRBJ2-1|few|TRBV27|-
TGTGCCAGCGGAGTAGGACTATTCCCCTACAATGAGCAGTTCTTC
CASGVGLFPYNEQFF
>TRBJ2-1|once|TRBV20-1|-
TGCACCGCTTGGGCGCCGAATTACAATGAGCAGTTCTTC
CTAWAPNYNEQFF
>TRBJ1-4|once|TRBV7-2|-
TGTGCCAGCAGTAACAGCGAAAAACTGTTTTTT
CASSNSEKLFF
>TRBJ2-7|-|TRBV14|-
TGTGCCAGCAGCCAAGAATGGGGGCTCGGCGGTAAGGGCTACGAGCAGTACTTC
CASSQEWGLGGKGYEQYF
>TRBJ2-7|-|TRBV30|-
TGTGCCTGTAGAGGCGGGCTCAAGAACTACGAGCAGTACTTC
CACRGGLKNYEQYF
>TRBJ2-3|-|TRBV7-2|-
TGTGCCAGCAGCGGAGGGGGACGACCAGATACGCAGTATTTT
CASSGGGRPDTQYF
>TRBJ2-5|few|TRBV27|TRBD1
TGTGCCAGCAGTGCCGGGACAGGAGAAGAGACCCAGTACTTC
CASSAGTGEETQYF
>TRBJ2-5|-|TRBV7-9|-
TGTGCCAGCAGCTACTCCCAGGTGTTAGAGACCCAGTACTTC
CASSYSQVLETQYF
>TRBJ2-3|-|TRBV24-1|-
TGTGCCACCAGGGGGAAGTCCCGGCGGTACACAGATACGCAGTATTTT
CATRGKSRRYTDTQYF
>TRBJ2-3|-|TRBV15|-
TGTGCCACCAGCAGAGAGGGTCTTACGCAGTATTTT
CATSREGLTQYF
>TRBJ2-1|few|TRBV6-2/TRBV6-3|TRBD1
TGTGCCAGCAGTTACTCTGGACAGGGATATCTGTACAATGAGCAGTTCTTC
CASSYSGQGYLYNEQFF
>TRBJ2-1|-|TRBV7-2|-
TGTGCCAGCAGCTTAGAGTGGTACACCAAAGCCTACAATGAGCAGTTCTTC
CASSLEWYTKAYNEQFF
>TRBJ2-1|few|TRBV4-3|TRBD2
TGCGCCAGCAGCCAAGGGAGCGGGGGATCTTACAATGAGCAGTTCTTC
CASSQGSGGSYNEQFF
>TRBJ1-2|-|TRBV5-1|TRBD1
TGCGCCAGCAAAAGGGACAGCTATGGCTACATCTTC
CASKRDSYGYIF
>TRBJ1-1|-|TRBV18|TRBD1
TGTGCCAGCTCACCCCAATTTCAGGGGGCGGAAGCTTTCTTT
CASSPQFQGAEAFF
>TRBJ2-1|-|TRBV5-1|TRBD2
TGCGCCAGCAGCCTCTCCCCCTCCCTAGCGGGGGGCAATGAGCAGTTCTTC
CASSLSPSLAGGNEQFF
>TRBJ1-2|-|TRBV7-9|-
TGTGCCAGCAGCCGCCCCAGGGGCTATGGCTACACCTTC
CASSRPRGYGYTF
>TRBJ1-5|-|TRBV9|-
TGTGCCAGCAGCGTAGGTTCCAATCAGCCCCAGCATTTT
CASSVGSNQPQHF
>TRBJ2-5|-|TRBV12-3/TRBV12-4|-
TGTGCCAGCAGTTTAGCGGGACGGGAAGGGGAGACCCAGTACTTC
CASSLAGREGETQYF
>TRBJ2-1|few|TRBV9|-
TGTGCCAGCAGCCCACCGACTCCAGGCGATGAGCAGTTCTTC
CASSPPTPGDEQFF
>TRBJ1-1|-|TRBV4-3|TRBD1
TGCGCCAGCAGCCAAGGGTGGCAGGGGGAAGGTGAAGCTTTCTTT
CASSQGWQGEGEAFF
>TRBJ1-2|-|TRBV5-1|-
TGCGCCAGCAGCTTGGGGGCCACGGATGGCTACACCTTC
CASSLGATDGYTF
>TRBJ2-7|-|TRBV7-2|TRBD2
TGTGCCAGCAGCACGATGGGACTAGCGGGGGAAACCCAGTACTTC
CASSTMGLAGETQYF
>TRBJ2-1|-|TRBV20-1|TRBD1
TGCAGTGCTAGGGGACAGGATTCCTACAATGAGCAGTTCTTC
CSARGQDSYNEQFF
>TRBJ2-7|few|TRBV29-1|-
TGCAGCGCCCAAGGGGGACTCACCTCCTACGAGCAGTACTTC
CSAQGGLTSYEQYF
>TRBJ2-7|-|TRBV4-3|TRBD2
TGCGCCAGCAGCCAAGATCACAGCGGGAGGAACGAGCAGTACTTC
CASSQDHSGRNEQYF
>TRBJ2-5|-|TRBV11-2|TRBD1
TGTGCCAGCAGCATAGGGACAGTCCAAGAGACCCAGTACTTC
CASSIGTVQETQYF
>TRBJ2-5|-|TRBV2|-
TGTGCCAGCAGTGAAGCCAGGGGTAAAGAGACCCAGTACTTC
CASSEARGKETQYF
>TRBJ2-5|-|TRBV7-2|-
TGTGCCAGCAGCTTATCCTTGGGAGAGACCCAGTACTTC
CASSLSLGETQYF
>TRBJ1-6|-|TRBV6-6|-
TGTGCCAGCAGTTTTCGGGGGCCAGGGTATAATTCACCCCTCCACTTT
CASSFRGPGYNSPLHF
>TRBJ1-4|few|TRBV29-1|-
TGCAGCGTTGGAATGGGGGGTAATGAAAAACTGTTTTTT
CSVGMGGNEKLFF
>TRBJ2-3|-|TRBV7-8|TRBD1
TGTGCCAGCAGCTTAGAGCCGATGACAGGGCCCATTTCTCGTATTAGCACAGATACGCAGTATTTT
CASSLEPMTGPISRISTDTQYF
>TRBJ2-5|many|TRBV28|-
TGTGCCAGCAGTTTACTGGGGGTACTGCGGGTCCCCCAAGAGACCCAGTACTTC
CASSLLGVLRVPQETQYF
>TRBJ2-7|-|TRBV20-1|-
TGCAGTGCTAGTTTGCGGATTGCGGACGAGCAGTACTTC
CSASLRIADEQYF
>TRBJ2-7|-|TRBV12-5|TRBD1
TGTGCTAGTGGTCGAAGTGGGACAGGGGGACCCTACGAGCAGTACTTC
CASGRSGTGGPYEQYF
>TRBJ2-1|-|TRBV29-1|TRBD2
TGCAGCGTTCAGACTAGCGGGGAAGAGCAGTTCTTC
CSVQTSGEEQFF